This entry lists 20 T cell receptor beta chains sequenced from one sample in a study of cytomegalovirus exposure and HLA in healthy donors. This PCR relied on a set of 60 Vbeta primers and 13 Jbeta primers. This table comes from immunoSEQ multiplex PCR, and its TCRdb copy is limited to in-frame clones, with some not included. Found here are 100,000 to 150,000 clones, around three quarters of them singletons; the top ten hold roughly 4%. The sample comprised PBMCs. The receptors derive from a human donor in good health.

This clone was seen only a few times. The V call is TRBV5-5, the J call TRBJ1-4, with a weak D call TRBD1 (6 bases). The CDR3 runs 16 residues. With 0 bases removed from V and 6 bases from J, the gap between germline ends came to 15 bases. Germline V lookup: CDR1 SGHKS, CDR2 YYEKEE (reference sequence). CDR3 bases: TGTGCCAGCAGCTTGGAGGGGCAGGGGTACGATGAAAAACTGTTTTTT. Its protein product is CASSLEGQGYDEKLFF.

V and J are TRBV5-1 and TRBJ2-3; D unresolved. V shed 0 bases and J shed 4 bases, with 12 bases lying between them. CDR3 size: 15 residues. CDR1 and CDR2 (germline): SGHRS, YFSETQ. The CDR3: CASSLASSSPDTQYF. Written as DNA, the CDR3 is TGCGCCAGCAGCTTGGCGTCCTCTAGTCCAGATACGCAGTATTTT.

V usage is TRBV5-4 and J usage is TRBJ2-7; 7 positions match TRBD1. CDR1 and CDR2 (germline): SGHNT, YYREEE (reference sequence). Trimming took 1 base from V and 3 from J; bases not matched to a gene: 7. The CDR3 is made up of 15 amino acids. DNA of the CDR3: TGTGCCAGCAGCTTGTCCGGGACAGCTAACTACGAGCAGTACTTC. Its protein product is CASSLSGTANYEQYF.

The chain combines TRBV28 with TRBJ2-7, with 12 bases lining up with TRBD2. V dropped 6 bases and J dropped 4; count of bases not matched to a gene: 7. Per the germline V gene, CDR1 is MDHEN and CDR2 is SYDVKM. This CDR3 is built from 15 residues. CDR3 nucleotides: TGTGCCAGCAGCCCCCTAGCGGGAGGGAGGTACGAGCAGTACTTC. This translates into CASSPLAGGRYEQYF. The whole variable domain, filled in from reference TRBV28 and TRBJ2-7, reads DVKVTQSSRYLVKRTGEKVFLECVQDMDHENMFWYRQDPGLGLRLIYFSYDVKMKEKGDIPEGYSVSREKKERFSLILESASTNQTSMYLCASSPLAGGRYEQYFGPGTRLTVT.

This clone was seen once. The V call is TRBV11-3, the J call TRBJ2-7; D not certain. Germline V gives CDR1 SGHNT, CDR2 YENEEA. This CDR3 comprises 12 residues. V dropped 3 bases and J dropped 5 bases, with 8 bases sitting between them. The CDR3 nucleotides read TGTGCCAGCAGCTTCCGGAGCGACGAGCAGTACTTC. Translating it yields CASSFRSDEQYF.

This chain connects TRBV19 to TRBJ2-7; 10 bases fit TRBD1. Germline CDR1 reads LNHDA; CDR2 reads SQIVND (reference sequence). This CDR3 is 15 amino acids long. With V trimmed by 3 bases and J by 3 bases, 5 bases remained unmatched. The CDR3, as DNA: TGTGCCAGTAGTATCGACAGGGGGCTAAGCTACGAGCAGTACTTC. This codes for CASSIDRGLSYEQYF.

This clone was recorded once. The rearrangement uses TRBV29-1 and TRBJ2-1, with 10 bases identical to TRBD1. The CDR3 totals 15 residues. Per the germline V gene, CDR1 is SQVTM and CDR2 is ANQGSEA. The J segment lost 7 bases and the V segment lost 2 bases, leaving 8 bases of the junction unmatched. The CDR3 DNA reads as TGCAGCGTTGAAATACCGGGACAGGGGTTTAATGAGCAGTTCTTC. Amino acids: CSVEIPGQGFNEQFF.

The chain uses TRBV4-2 and TRBJ2-5; 10 nucleotides line up with TRBD1. The DNA end lines up better with TRBJ2-7; the J call may be wrong. Germline V gene sequence: CDR1 LGHNA, CDR2 YNFKEQ. This CDR3 contains 14 residues. The CDR3 sequence is CASSQARQGAEQYF. CDR3 DNA sequence: TGTGCCAGCAGCCAAGCGCGACAGGGGGCCGAGCAGTACTTC.

This clone was seen more than once but under ten times. The chain links TRBV6-6 to TRBJ1-1, with TRBD1 identical over 10 bases. V dropped 7 bases and J dropped 2; count of bases not matched to a gene: 10. This CDR3 is built from 16 residues. Germline CDR1 is MNHNY and CDR2 is SVGAGI (reference sequence). This chain's CDR3 is CASNKEGQGTNTEAFF. The CDR3 coding sequence is TGTGCCAGCAACAAGGAGGGACAGGGGACTAACACTGAAGCTTTCTTT.

The chain uses TRBV5-1 and TRBJ2-6; 7 nucleotides align to TRBD1. The J segment lost 0 bases and the V segment lost 1 base, leaving 16 bases of the junction unmatched. This CDR3 contains 21 residues. The germline V gene has CDR1 SGHRS and CDR2 YFSETQ. Here the CDR3 reads CASSLRDDRAGLRSGANVLTF. The CDR3 nucleotides read TGCGCCAGCAGCTTGAGGGACGACAGGGCAGGGCTACGCTCTGGGGCCAACGTCCTGACTTTC. The full variable domain, rest sourced from reference TRBV5-1 and TRBJ2-6, is KAGVTQTPRYLIKTRGQQVTLSCSPISGHRSVSWYQQTPGQGLQFLFEYFSETQRNKGNFPGRFSGRQFSNSRSEMNVSTLELGDSALYLCASSLRDDRAGLRSGANVLTFGAGSRLTVL.

The V call is TRBV5-6, the J call TRBJ1-5; tentatively, D is TRBD1 (5 bases). The germline V and J ends were trimmed by 2 bases and 0 bases, with 9 bases remaining between them. The CDR3 sequence is 15 residues long. Germline loops: CDR1 SGHDT, CDR2 YYEEEE. The CDR3 loop is CASSFRVNSNQPQHF. The CDR3 region has the DNA TGTGCCAGCAGCTTCAGGGTAAATAGCAATCAGCCCCAGCATTTT. Variable domain in full (rest from reference TRBV5-6 and TRBJ1-5): DAGVTQSPTHLIKTRGQQVTLRCSPKSGHDTVSWYQQALGQGPQFIFQYYEEEERQRGNFPDRFSGHQFPNYSSELNVNALLLGDSALYLCASSFRVNSNQPQHFGDGTRLSIL.

The gene calls are TRBV6-5 and TRBJ2-5; D remains unclear. CDR3 length equals 15 residues. Trimming took off 6 bases at V and 1 base at J, with 15 bases between the two ends. Germline assignment: CDR1 MNHEY and CDR2 SVGAGI. The CDR3 protein is CASSALVAPQETQYF. CDR3 DNA: TGTGCCAGCAGCGCCTTGGTGGCCCCCCAAGAGACCCAGTACTTC.

DNA for the CDR3: TGTGCCAGCTCGTCCGCGAGTTCGGGGTACTACGAGCAGTACTTC. This encodes CASSSASSGYYEQYF. The V call is TRBV18, the J call TRBJ2-7; the D gene is possibly TRBD2 (5 bases). Germline CDR1 reads KGHSH; CDR2 reads LQKENI. V lost 6 bases, J lost 3 bases, and 18 bases lay in between. This CDR3 is built from 15 residues.

This clone was counted a few times. The chain joins TRBV6-5 to TRBJ1-2; TRBD1 might be the D (6 bases). V gave up 2 bases and J gave up 8 bases, with 15 bases separating them. This CDR3 contains 14 residues. Germline values: CDR1 MNHEY, CDR2 SVGAGI. CDR3 in DNA: TGTGCCAGCAGTTACGCCGCAGGGGCCCTGGGCTACACCTTC. Translation: CASSYAAGALGYTF.

The gene calls are TRBV2 and TRBJ1-4; D is undetermined. Germline V gene sequence: CDR1 SNHLY, CDR2 FYNNEI. V was cut by 6 bases and J by 0 bases, with 8 bases left in between. The CDR3 extends over 14 amino acids. The chain's CDR3 is CASRWPSTNEKLFF. The CDR3 coding sequence is TGTGCCAGCAGATGGCCCTCAACTAATGAAAAACTGTTTTTT.

The chain is built from TRBV18 and TRBJ2-1; possible D gene TRBD1, 6 bases. Germline-derived CDR1 and CDR2 are KGHSH and LQKENI. The CDR3 sequence is 13 residues long. Trimming removed 4 bases from V and 8 bases from J, with 12 bases in between. CDR3: CASSRQQGDEQFF. In DNA, the CDR3 is TGTGCCAGCTCACGCCAACAGGGTGATGAGCAGTTCTTC.

Turning to this clone: One junction end does not reproduce the germline sequence, and a read error may be involved. Other nucleotide sequences from this sample produce the same CDR3. This chain links TRBV4-1 with TRBJ1-5; D gene uncertain. The length of the CDR3 is 16 residues. CDR1 is MGHRA, CDR2 YSYEKL, per germline. CDR3 DNA: TGCGCCAGCAGCCAAGACGGTGCGGGGATGGGTCAGCCCCAGCATTTC. Protein: CASSQDGAGMGQPQHF.

This chain uses TRBV5-1 with TRBJ2-7, with 7 bases identical to TRBD2. The CDR3 spans 16 residues. The germline V gene has CDR1 SGHRS and CDR2 YFSETQ. The trim removed 0 bases at V and 7 bases at J, leaving 13 bases unmatched. Here the CDR3 reads CASSLASAGVLGEQYF. In DNA, the CDR3 is TGCGCCAGCAGCTTGGCCAGCGCGGGAGTGTTAGGGGAGCAGTACTTC. Using reference TRBV5-1 and TRBJ2-7 for the parts outside the CDR3, the full variable domain is KAGVTQTPRYLIKTRGQQVTLSCSPISGHRSVSWYQQTPGQGLQFLFEYFSETQRNKGNFPGRFSGRQFSNSRSEMNVSTLELGDSALYLCASSLASAGVLGEQYFGPGTRLTVT.

The chain recombines TRBV4-2 with TRBJ2-5; D perhaps matches TRBD2 (6 bases). There are 16 residues in the CDR3. Trimming took 2 bases from V and 7 from J, leaving 20 bases between them. Germline CDR1 reads LGHNA; CDR2 reads YNFKEQ. The CDR3 region has the DNA TGTGCCAGCAGCCAAAGGGCTGGCGGGACCATGGGGACCCAGTACTTC. As protein: CASSQRAGGTMGTQYF.

This chain joins TRBV2 and TRBJ1-2; 8 positions agree with TRBD1. Trimming at V came to 4 bases and at J to 9 bases, leaving 4 bases not matched to a gene. CDR1 and CDR2 (germline): SNHLY, FYNNEI. CDR3 length equals 12 residues. CDR3 in DNA: TGTGCCAGCAGTGCACAGGGGGAAAGCTACACCTTC. Its translation: CASSAQGESYTF.